This is a list of T cell receptor beta chains from one sample in a study of blood T cell repertoires in COVID-19. Profiled with immunoSEQ multiplex PCR; TCRdb holds only in-frame clones, not every one. This table holds roughly 120,000 clones, approximately 85% found once. The sample was peripheral blood. The receptors were sampled from a woman at least 80 years old with COVID-19, enrolled during active disease. Each CDR3 is given with its conserved first and last residue. D genes are given only for firm matches. Clone size is not always given. Where it is, it says once, few, many or a class for expanded clones.

CDR3,DNA,V,D,size,J
CASSISGSPTDEQYF,TGTGCCAGTAGTATTAGTGGGAGCCCCACCGACGAGCAGTACTTC,TRBV19,.,.,TRBJ2-7
CASSLVGGDSPLHF,TGTGCCAGCAGCTTAGTCGGGGGGGACTCACCCCTCCACTTT,TRBV11-2,.,once,TRBJ1-6
CASSPSGSKNEQFF,TGTGCCAGCAGTCCTAGCGGGAGTAAAAATGAGCAGTTCTTC,TRBV27,TRBD2,.,TRBJ2-1
CASSFSMRDSTVKQTEAFF,TGTGCCAGCAGTTTTTCTATGAGGGACAGTACCGTTAAACAAACTGAAGCTTTCTTT,TRBV27,TRBD1,.,TRBJ1-1
CASSSQGGERPGLAGVGKTDTQYF,TGTGCCAGCAGCTCCCAGGGGGGGGAAAGACCGGGACTAGCGGGAGTTGGAAAAACAGATACGCAGTATTTT,TRBV21-1,.,.,TRBJ2-3
CASSQEEAAPGANVLTF,TGTGCCAGCAGCCAAGAAGAGGCAGCCCCTGGGGCCAACGTCCTGACTTTC,TRBV4-2,.,.,TRBJ2-6
CASSETAPGVTQYF,TGTGCCAGCAGTGAAACCGCCCCGGGGGTTACGCAGTATTTT,TRBV6-1,.,.,TRBJ2-3
CASSLGLSGSYNEQFF,TGTGCCAGCAGCTTAGGGTTGAGCGGGAGCTACAATGAGCAGTTCTTC,TRBV5-4,TRBD2,.,TRBJ2-1
CASSRLAGGYEQYF,TGTGCCAGCAGTCGACTAGCGGGAGGCTACGAGCAGTACTTC,TRBV6-2/TRBV6-3,TRBD2,.,TRBJ2-7
CASSRGQSNTEAFF,TGCGCCAGCAGCAGGGGACAGTCGAACACTGAAGCTTTCTTT,TRBV5-1,TRBD1,few,TRBJ1-1
CASSLITSGDYQETQYF,TGTGCCAGCAGTCTCATAACTAGCGGGGACTATCAAGAGACCCAGTACTTC,TRBV6-2/TRBV6-3,TRBD2,.,TRBJ2-5
CASTPEGDPSYEQYF,TGTGCCAGCACCCCTGAGGGGGACCCGTCCTACGAGCAGTACTTC,TRBV28,.,.,TRBJ2-7
CASTLSWTGQGGYTF,TGTGCCAGCACCTTATCTTGGACAGGGCAGGGGGGCTACACCTTC,TRBV28,TRBD1,.,TRBJ1-2
CASSTAGTGNSGYTF,TGTGCCAGCAGTACCGCCGGGACAGGGAACAGTGGCTACACCTTC,TRBV28,TRBD1,.,TRBJ1-2
CASSRGKDRGLETQYF,TGTGCCAGCAGCAGGGGGAAGGACAGGGGGCTTGAGACCCAGTACTTC,TRBV21-1,.,once,TRBJ2-5
CASSRTSGTYEQYF,TGCGCCAGCAGCAGGACTAGCGGGACCTACGAGCAGTACTTC,TRBV5-1,TRBD2,.,TRBJ2-7